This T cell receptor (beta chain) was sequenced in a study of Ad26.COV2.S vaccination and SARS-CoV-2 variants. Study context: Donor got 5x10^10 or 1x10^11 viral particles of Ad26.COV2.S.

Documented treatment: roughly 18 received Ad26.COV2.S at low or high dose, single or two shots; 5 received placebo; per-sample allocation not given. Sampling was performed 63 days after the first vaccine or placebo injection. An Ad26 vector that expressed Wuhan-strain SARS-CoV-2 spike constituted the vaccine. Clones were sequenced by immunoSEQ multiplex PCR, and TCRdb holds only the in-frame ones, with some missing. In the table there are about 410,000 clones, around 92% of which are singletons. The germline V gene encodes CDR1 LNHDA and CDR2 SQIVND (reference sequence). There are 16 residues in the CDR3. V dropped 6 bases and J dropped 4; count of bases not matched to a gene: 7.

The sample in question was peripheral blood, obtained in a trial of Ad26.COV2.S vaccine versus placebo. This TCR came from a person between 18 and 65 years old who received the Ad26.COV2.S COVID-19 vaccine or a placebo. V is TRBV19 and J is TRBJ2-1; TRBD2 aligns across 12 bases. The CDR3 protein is CASSLGLAGFYNEQFF. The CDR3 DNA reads TGTGCCAGTAGCCTCGGACTAGCGGGGTTTTACAATGAGCAGTTCTTC.